These 3 T cell receptor beta chains originate from one sample sequenced in a study of beta chain features in type 1 diabetes. Study-level results: Within each of all four CD4+ subsets, Type 1 diabetes patients had TCRB CDR3s that were moderately but significantly shorter.

For these receptors, no antigen is known. Expressed TCRB transcripts were sequenced because the entire RNA isolate underwent reverse transcription. TCRdb keeps only in-frame clones here, not all; method: immunoSEQ multiplex PCR. The repertoire includes around 180,000 clones, 7.5% to 8.5% of them detected once, and roughly 0.46% sits in the top ten. The sequenced sample consisted of central memory CD4+ T cells from blood. The receptors originated from a man younger than 30 with type 1 diabetes.

In this sample, this clone turned up a few times. V usage is TRBV9 and J usage is TRBJ2-3, with D maybe TRBD2 (6 bases). The CDR3 consists of 13 residues. V shed 3 bases and J shed 6 bases, with 11 bases lying between them. The V gene's germline CDR1 is SGDLS and CDR2 YYNGEE. The chain's CDR3 is CASSAPEGDTQYF. The DNA for the CDR3 is TGTGCCAGCAGCGCCCCGGAGGGGGATACGCAGTATTTT.

This chain joins TRBV5-6 and TRBJ2-1, with D tentatively TRBD2 (6 bases). V was cut by 3 bases and J by 4 bases, with 11 bases left in between. The germline gives CDR1 SGHDT, CDR2 YYEEEE. The CDR3 is made up of 14 amino acids. CDR3 amino acids: CASSSGLVYNEQFF. CDR3 in DNA: TGTGCCAGCAGCTCGGGACTGGTTTACAATGAGCAGTTCTTC.

This clone was observed a few times. The CDR3 DNA sequence: TGTGCCAGCTACCCACCTAATGGGCGGGGTGAAAAACTGTTTTTT. As protein: CASYPPNGRGEKLFF. The chain combines TRBV28 with TRBJ1-4; D unresolved. The V and J ends lost 8 bases and 7 bases respectively, with 20 bases between them. CDR1 and CDR2 (germline): MDHEN, SYDVKM. The CDR3 runs 15 residues. Looking up the rest from reference TRBV28 and TRBJ1-4 gives the full variable domain: DVKVTQSSRYLVKRTGEKVFLECVQDMDHENMFWYRQDPGLGLRLIYFSYDVKMKEKGDIPEGYSVSREKKERFSLILESASTNQTSMYLCASYPPNGRGEKLFFGSGTQLSVL.